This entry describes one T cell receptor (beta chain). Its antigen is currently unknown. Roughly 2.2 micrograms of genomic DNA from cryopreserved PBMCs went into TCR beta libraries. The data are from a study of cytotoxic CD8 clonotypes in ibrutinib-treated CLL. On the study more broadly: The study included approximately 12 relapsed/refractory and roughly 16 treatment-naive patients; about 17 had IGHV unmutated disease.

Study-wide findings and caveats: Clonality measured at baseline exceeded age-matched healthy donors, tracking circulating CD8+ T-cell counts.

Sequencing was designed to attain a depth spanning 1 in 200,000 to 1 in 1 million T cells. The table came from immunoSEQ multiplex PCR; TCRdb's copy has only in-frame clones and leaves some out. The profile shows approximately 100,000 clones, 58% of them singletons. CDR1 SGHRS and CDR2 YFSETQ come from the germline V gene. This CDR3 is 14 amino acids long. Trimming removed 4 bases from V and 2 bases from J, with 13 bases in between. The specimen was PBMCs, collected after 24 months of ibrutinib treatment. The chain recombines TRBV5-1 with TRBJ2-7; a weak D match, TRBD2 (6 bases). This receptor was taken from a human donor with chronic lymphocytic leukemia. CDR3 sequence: CASSGGGDPYEQYF. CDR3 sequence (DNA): TGCGCCAGCAGCGGAGGAGGGGACCCCTACGAGCAGTACTTC.